Reported below is one T cell receptor (beta chain). Sequencing targeted TCR beta in blood CD8+ and CD4+ T cells. The data are from a study of CD8 T cells in Susac syndrome. RNA in amounts of about 0.5 to 1 ug was reverse transcribed with random hexamers. Multiplex immunoSEQ PCR targeted 54 Vbeta and 13 Jbeta TCR beta segments. TCRdb re-derived calls from the immunoSEQ multiplex PCR reads in MiXCR, one entry per CDR3 protein. There are around 140,000 distinct CDR3 sequences in the sample; roughly 80% occur only once, and 0.5% to 0.65% lies in the top ten. The CDR3 is 15 residues long. V was clipped by 8 bases and J by 3 bases; unmatched bases: 9. Germline lookup yields CDR1 WSHSY and CDR2 SAAADI.

The chain uses TRBV10-2 and TRBJ2-7, with TRBD2 matching over 11 bases. The material sequenced was CD8+ T cells from PBMCs. The TCR sequence derives from a human donor with multiple sclerosis. The CDR3 reads CASLPGTSGNYEQYF. In DNA form, the CDR3 reads TGCGCCAGCCTCCCCGGGACTAGCGGAAACTACGAGCAGTACTTC.